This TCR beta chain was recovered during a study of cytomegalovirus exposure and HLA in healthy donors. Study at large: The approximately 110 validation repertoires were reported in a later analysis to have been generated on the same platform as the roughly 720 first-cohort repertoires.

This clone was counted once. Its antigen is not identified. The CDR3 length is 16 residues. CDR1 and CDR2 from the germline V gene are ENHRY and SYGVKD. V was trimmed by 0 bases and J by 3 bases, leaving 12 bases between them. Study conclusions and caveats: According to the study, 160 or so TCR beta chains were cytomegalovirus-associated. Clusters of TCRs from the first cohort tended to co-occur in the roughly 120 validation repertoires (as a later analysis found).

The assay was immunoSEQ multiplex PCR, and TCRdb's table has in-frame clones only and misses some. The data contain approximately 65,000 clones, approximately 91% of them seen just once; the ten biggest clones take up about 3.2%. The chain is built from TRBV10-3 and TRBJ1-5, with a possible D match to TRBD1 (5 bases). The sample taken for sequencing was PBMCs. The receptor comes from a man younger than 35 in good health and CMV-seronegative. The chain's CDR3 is CAISESPGLHNQPQHF. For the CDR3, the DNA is TGTGCCATCAGTGAGTCTCCGGGACTGCACAATCAGCCCCAGCATTTT.